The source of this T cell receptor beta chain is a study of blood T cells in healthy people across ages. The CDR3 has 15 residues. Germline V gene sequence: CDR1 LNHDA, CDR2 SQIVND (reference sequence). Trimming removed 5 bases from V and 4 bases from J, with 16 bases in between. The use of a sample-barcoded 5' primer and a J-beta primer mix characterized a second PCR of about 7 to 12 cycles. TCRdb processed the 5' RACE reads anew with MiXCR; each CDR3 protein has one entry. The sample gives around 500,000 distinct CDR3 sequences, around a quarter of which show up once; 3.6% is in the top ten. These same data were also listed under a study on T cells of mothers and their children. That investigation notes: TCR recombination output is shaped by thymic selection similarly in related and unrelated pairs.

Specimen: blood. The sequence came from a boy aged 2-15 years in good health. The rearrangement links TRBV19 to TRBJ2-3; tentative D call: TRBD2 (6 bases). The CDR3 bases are TGTGCCAGTAGTCCAGGAAATCCGGGGGCAGATACGCAGTATTTT. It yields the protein CASSPGNPGADTQYF.